This T cell receptor beta chain was sequenced during a study of blood T cell repertoires in COVID-19. Trimming shortened V by 1 base and J by 10 bases, and 7 bases separated the two germline ends. The CDR3 extends over 12 amino acids. Germline CDR1 reads MDHEN; CDR2 reads SYDVKM. The assay was immunoSEQ multiplex PCR, and TCRdb's table has in-frame clones only and misses some. The table includes 250,000 to 300,000 clones, 86% detected once. The source material was peripheral blood. This receptor was taken from a woman aged 25-40 years with COVID-19, enrolled during active disease. J is TRBJ1-4 and V is TRBV28; unclear D gene. The CDR3 DNA reads TGTGCCAGCAGTTTATTAGGCGGAAAACTGTTTTTT. Amino acids: CASSLLGGKLFF. Looking up the rest from reference TRBV28 and TRBJ1-4 gives the full variable domain: DVKVTQSSRYLVKRTGEKVFLECVQDMDHENMFWYRQDPGLGLRLIYFSYDVKMKEKGDIPEGYSVSREKKERFSLILESASTNQTSMYLCASSLLGGKLFFGSGTQLSVL.